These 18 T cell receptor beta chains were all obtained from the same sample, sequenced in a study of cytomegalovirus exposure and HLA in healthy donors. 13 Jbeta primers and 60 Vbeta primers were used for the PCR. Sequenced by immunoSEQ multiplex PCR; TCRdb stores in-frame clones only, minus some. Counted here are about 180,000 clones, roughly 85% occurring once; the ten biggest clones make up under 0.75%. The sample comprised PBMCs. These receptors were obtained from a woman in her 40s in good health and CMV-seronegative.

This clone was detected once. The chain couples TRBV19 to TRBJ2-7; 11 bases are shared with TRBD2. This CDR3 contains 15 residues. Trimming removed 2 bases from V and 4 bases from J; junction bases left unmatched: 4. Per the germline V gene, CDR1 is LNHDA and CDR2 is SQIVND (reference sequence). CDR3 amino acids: CASSITSGGPYEQYF. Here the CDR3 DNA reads TGTGCCAGTAGTATAACTAGCGGGGGCCCTTACGAGCAGTACTTC.

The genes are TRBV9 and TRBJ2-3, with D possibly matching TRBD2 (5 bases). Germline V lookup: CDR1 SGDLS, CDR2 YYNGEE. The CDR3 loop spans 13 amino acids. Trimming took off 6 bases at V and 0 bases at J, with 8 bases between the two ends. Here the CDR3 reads CASKSGSTDTQYF. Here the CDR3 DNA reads TGTGCCAGCAAAAGCGGCAGCACAGATACGCAGTATTTT.

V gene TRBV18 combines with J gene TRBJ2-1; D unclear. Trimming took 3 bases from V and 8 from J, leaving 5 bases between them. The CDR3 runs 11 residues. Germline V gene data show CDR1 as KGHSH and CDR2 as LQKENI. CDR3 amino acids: CASSPEHEQFF. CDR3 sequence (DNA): TGTGCCAGCTCACCCGAGCATGAGCAGTTCTTC.

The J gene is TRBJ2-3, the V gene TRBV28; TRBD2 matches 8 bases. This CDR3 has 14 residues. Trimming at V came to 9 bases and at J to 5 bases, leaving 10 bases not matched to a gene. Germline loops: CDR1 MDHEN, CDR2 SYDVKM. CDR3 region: CASIPGGIRDTQYF. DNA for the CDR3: TGTGCCAGTATCCCGGGGGGGATTCGAGATACGCAGTATTTT.

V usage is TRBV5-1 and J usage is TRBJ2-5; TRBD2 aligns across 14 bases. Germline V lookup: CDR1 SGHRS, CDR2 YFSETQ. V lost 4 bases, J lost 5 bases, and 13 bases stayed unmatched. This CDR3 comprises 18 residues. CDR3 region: CASSPGFGTSGRGETQYF. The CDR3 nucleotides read TGCGCCAGCAGCCCGGGATTCGGGACTAGCGGGAGAGGGGAGACCCAGTACTTC. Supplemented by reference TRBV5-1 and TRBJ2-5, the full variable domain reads KAGVTQTPRYLIKTRGQQVTLSCSPISGHRSVSWYQQTPGQGLQFLFEYFSETQRNKGNFPGRFSGRQFSNSRSEMNVSTLELGDSALYLCASSPGFGTSGRGETQYFGPGTRLLVL.

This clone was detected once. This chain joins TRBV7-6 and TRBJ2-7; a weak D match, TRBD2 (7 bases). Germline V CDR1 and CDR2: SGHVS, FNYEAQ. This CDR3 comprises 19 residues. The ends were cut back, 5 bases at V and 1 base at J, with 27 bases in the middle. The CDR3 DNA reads TGTGCCAGCAGCCCCACCTGGGCTGGAGAGGGGGGGCGTTCCTACGAGCAGTACTTC. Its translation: CASSPTWAGEGGRSYEQYF.

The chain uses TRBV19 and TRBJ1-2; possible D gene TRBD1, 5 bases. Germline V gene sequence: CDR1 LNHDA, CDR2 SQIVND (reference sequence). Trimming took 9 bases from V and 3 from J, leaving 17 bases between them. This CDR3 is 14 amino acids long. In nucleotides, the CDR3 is TGTGCCAGCAATGTCCAGGGTGGACACTATGGCTACACCTTC. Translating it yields CASNVQGGHYGYTF.

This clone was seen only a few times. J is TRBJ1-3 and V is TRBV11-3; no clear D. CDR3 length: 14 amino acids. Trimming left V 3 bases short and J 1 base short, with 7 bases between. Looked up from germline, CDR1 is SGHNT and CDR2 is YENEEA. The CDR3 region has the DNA TGTGCCAGCAGCTTTCGAACATCTGGAAACACCATATATTTT. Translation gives CASSFRTSGNTIYF.

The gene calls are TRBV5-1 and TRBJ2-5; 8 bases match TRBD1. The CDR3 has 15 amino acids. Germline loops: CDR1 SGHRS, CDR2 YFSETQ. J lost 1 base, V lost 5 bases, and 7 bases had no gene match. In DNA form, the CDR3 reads TGCGCCAGCAGGTCCTTAGGACAGGGCCAAGAGACCCAGTACTTC. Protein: CASRSLGQGQETQYF.

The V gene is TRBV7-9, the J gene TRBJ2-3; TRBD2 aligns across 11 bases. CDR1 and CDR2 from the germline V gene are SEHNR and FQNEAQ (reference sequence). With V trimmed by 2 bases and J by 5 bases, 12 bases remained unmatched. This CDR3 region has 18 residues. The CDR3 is CASSLPLRLAGMKDTQYF. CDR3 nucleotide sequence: TGTGCCAGCAGCTTACCTCTCAGACTAGCGGGGATGAAAGATACGCAGTATTTT.

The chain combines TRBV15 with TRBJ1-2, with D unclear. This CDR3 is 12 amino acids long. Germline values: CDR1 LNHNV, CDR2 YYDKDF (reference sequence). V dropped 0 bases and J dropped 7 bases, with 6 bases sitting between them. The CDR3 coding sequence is TGTGCCACCAGCAGAGATGTCGGTGGCTACACCTTC. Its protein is CATSRDVGGYTF.

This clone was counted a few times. The CDR3: CSVVLLQYQETQYF. The CDR3 DNA follows: TGCAGCGTGGTTTTGTTGCAGTACCAAGAGACCCAGTACTTC. This sequence joins TRBV29-1 and TRBJ2-5; D unclear. Germline V lookup: CDR1 SQVTM, CDR2 ANQGSEA. V dropped 6 bases and J dropped 0 bases, with 14 bases sitting between them. The CDR3 is 14 amino acids.

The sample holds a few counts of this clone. The CDR3 bases are TGTGCCAGCGGGGGGGGCAGGGTCTCCGGGGAGCTGTTTTTT. This codes for CASGGGRVSGELFF. The rearrangement links TRBV6-6 to TRBJ2-2; D is possibly TRBD2 (7 bases). This CDR3 has 14 amino acids. Trimming stripped 8 bases from V and 6 bases from J, with 16 bases between. Germline V lookup: CDR1 MNHNY, CDR2 SVGAGI (reference sequence).

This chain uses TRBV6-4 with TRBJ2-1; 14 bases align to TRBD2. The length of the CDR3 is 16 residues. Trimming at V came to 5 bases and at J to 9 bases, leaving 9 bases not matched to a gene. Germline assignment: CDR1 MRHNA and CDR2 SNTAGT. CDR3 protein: CASSLTSGRAGGEQFF. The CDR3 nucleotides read TGTGCCAGCAGTTTGACTAGCGGGAGGGCCGGGGGTGAGCAGTTCTTC.

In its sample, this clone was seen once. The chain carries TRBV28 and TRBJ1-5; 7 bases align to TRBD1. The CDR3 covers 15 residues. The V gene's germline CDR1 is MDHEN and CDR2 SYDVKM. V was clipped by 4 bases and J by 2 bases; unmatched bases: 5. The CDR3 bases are TGTGCCAGCAGTTGGCGGGACAGACGCAATCAGCCCCAGCATTTT. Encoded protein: CASSWRDRRNQPQHF.

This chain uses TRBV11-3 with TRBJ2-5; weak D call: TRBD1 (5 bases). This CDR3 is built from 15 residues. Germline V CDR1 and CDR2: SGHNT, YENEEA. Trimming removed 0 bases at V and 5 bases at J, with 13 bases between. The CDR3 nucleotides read TGTGCCAGCAGCTTAGAAGTTACAGGCCCCGAGACCCAGTACTTC. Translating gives CASSLEVTGPETQYF.

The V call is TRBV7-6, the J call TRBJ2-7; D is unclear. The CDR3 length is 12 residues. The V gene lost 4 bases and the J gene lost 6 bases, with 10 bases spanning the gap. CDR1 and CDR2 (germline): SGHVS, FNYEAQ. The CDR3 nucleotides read TGTGCCAGCAGCTCCCTAAAGTCCGAGCAGTACTTC. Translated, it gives CASSSLKSEQYF.

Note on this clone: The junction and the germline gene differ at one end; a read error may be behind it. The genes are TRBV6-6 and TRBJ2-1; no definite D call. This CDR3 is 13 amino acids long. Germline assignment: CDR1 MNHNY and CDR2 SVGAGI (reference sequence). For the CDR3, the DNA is TGTGCCGGCAGATCTTTCCAGCGCGTGGAGCAGTTCTTC. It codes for CAGRSFQRVEQFF.